What follows describes a single TCR beta chain. Its antigen is still unknown. The sample belongs to a study of T cell responses to AZD1222 COVID-19 vaccine. Study as a whole: Pooled samples include second doses given at about 4 or 12 weeks.

TCRdb keeps only in-frame clones here, not all; method: immunoSEQ multiplex PCR. The sample yields about 72,000 clones, about nine tenths seen once. CDR1 SGHTA and CDR2 FQGNSA come from the germline V gene. The CDR3 length is 16 residues. With V trimmed by 4 bases and J by 5 bases, 13 bases remained unmatched. General observations from the study: The repertoires were collected only after the peak T cell response. Donors, mostly white British, included more females; clonal diversity was possibly underestimated. Across the whole spike, CD4 TCRs peaked at regions 160-218 and 743-854.

The origin of this receptor is an adult in good health. The chain combines TRBV7-2 with TRBJ1-1; 7 bases line up with TRBD1. The starting material was peripheral blood, obtained on day 0 of AZD1222 vaccination. CDR3 sequence (DNA): TGTGCCAGCAGCTCTCGTAAAACAGGGGTTAAAACTGAAGCTTTCTTT. It translates to CASSSRKTGVKTEAFF.